The 17 T cell receptor beta chains in this list originate from one sample, sequenced in a study of T cells after somatic rescue of genetic block. Method: immunoSEQ multiplex PCR; TCRdb's copy keeps in-frame clones and lacks some. Found here are 65,000 to 70,000 clones, 85% to 95% of them singletons; the top ten hold 2.9%. Sequenced: peripheral blood mononuclear cells (PBMCs). Source of these receptors: a man aged 35-49 years.

The rearrangement uses TRBV6-6 and TRBJ1-1; unclear D gene. V lost 7 bases to trimming and J lost 1 base, with 13 bases between them. CDR3 length equals 14 residues. Germline CDR1 and CDR2: MNHNY and SVGAGI (reference sequence). This chain's CDR3 is CASTLDTRNTEAFF. DNA of the CDR3: TGTGCCAGCACCCTCGACACACGGAACACTGAAGCTTTCTTT.

This rearrangement joins TRBV6-6 to TRBJ2-7, with D perhaps matching TRBD1 or TRBD2 (5 bases each). CDR1 and CDR2 from the germline V gene are MNHNY and SVGAGI (reference sequence). The CDR3 is 12 amino acids. V dropped 5 bases and J dropped 6 bases, with 11 bases sitting between them. The CDR3 sequence: CASSPPGREQYF. The CDR3 DNA reads as TGTGCCAGCAGTCCGCCGGGGCGCGAGCAGTACTTC.

The chain links TRBV28 to TRBJ1-2; possible D gene TRBD1, 6 bases. This CDR3 spans 16 amino acids. The V gene lost 1 base and the J gene lost 4 bases, with 16 bases spanning the gap. Germline CDR1 MDHEN, CDR2 SYDVKM. The CDR3 nucleotides read TGTGCCAGCAGTTTATCCCCGGGGGGGGCAGGCTATGGCTACACCTTC. Translating gives CASSLSPGGAGYGYTF.

This rearrangement joins TRBV7-2 to TRBJ2-3; 7 bases are a match to TRBD1. The CDR3 contains 15 residues. V shed 2 bases, J shed 5 bases, and the junction held 7 bases outside the gene matches. Germline V gene lookup returns CDR1 SGHTA and CDR2 FQGNSA. CDR3 region: CASSLLGGSLDTQYF. The CDR3, as DNA: TGTGCCAGCAGCTTATTAGGGGGCTCGTTAGATACGCAGTATTTT.

The chain uses TRBV27 and TRBJ2-3; 8 bases match TRBD2. This CDR3 has 17 amino acids. Trimming took 0 bases from V and 2 from J; bases not matched to a gene: 7. Germline CDR1 reads MNHEY; CDR2 reads SMNVEV (reference sequence). The CDR3 DNA reads as TGTGCCAGCAGTTTATCCCTTAAAGCGGGAGTCACAGATACGCAGTATTTT. This sequence encodes CASSLSLKAGVTDTQYF.

This clone was seen a few times. This chain uses TRBV6-5 with TRBJ2-5; D not resolved. This CDR3 has 13 residues. Germline V lookup: CDR1 MNHEY, CDR2 SVGAGI. V was clipped by 5 bases and J by 9 bases, with 16 bases between them. CDR3 in amino acids: CASSAPGLLAQYF. CDR3 nucleotides: TGTGCCAGCAGTGCCCCTGGGTTATTGGCCCAGTACTTC.

V gene TRBV27 combines with J gene TRBJ1-2; D ambiguous. V dropped 5 bases and J dropped 8 bases, with 15 bases sitting between them. Germline assignment: CDR1 MNHEY and CDR2 SMNVEV (reference sequence). This CDR3 is built from 13 residues. DNA for the CDR3: TGTGCCAGCAGTCCCGCTAACCGGGGAGGCTACACCTTC. This encodes CASSPANRGGYTF.

The chain links TRBV4-2 to TRBJ2-7, with D possibly called TRBD1 or TRBD2 (5 bases each). Germline CDR1 and CDR2: LGHNA and YNFKEQ. V shed 3 bases and J shed 1 base, with 13 bases lying between them. The CDR3 runs to 15 residues. Here the CDR3 reads CASSQDRDPSYEQYF. The CDR3 DNA sequence: TGTGCCAGCAGCCAGGACCGGGACCCTTCCTACGAGCAGTACTTC.

The CDR3 sequence is CASSLEANSPLHF. CDR3 in DNA: TGCGCCAGCAGCTTGGAGGCGAATTCACCCCTCCACTTT. The chain employs TRBV5-1 and TRBJ1-6, with no clear D. Per the germline V gene, CDR1 is SGHRS and CDR2 is YFSETQ. The CDR3 is 13 amino acids. Trimming pared 0 bases from V and 7 bases from J, leaving 5 bases between.

This chain joins TRBV6-5 and TRBJ2-7; TRBD2 is a possible D gene (5 bases). The CDR3 sequence is 15 residues long. Germline V gene sequence: CDR1 MNHEY, CDR2 SVGAGI. With 2 bases removed from V and 3 bases from J, the gap between germline ends came to 14 bases. CDR3: CASSYRADGYYEQYF. CDR3 in DNA: TGTGCCAGCAGTTACCGAGCGGACGGCTACTACGAGCAGTACTTC.

This chain connects TRBV5-1 to TRBJ2-5; 16 bases fit TRBD2. CDR1 is SGHRS, CDR2 YFSETQ, per germline. V trimming: 4 bases; J trimming: 5 bases; junction bases outside the gene matches: 5. The CDR3 totals 16 residues. CDR3 amino acids: CASSAGTSGGVETQYF. The DNA of the CDR3 is TGCGCCAGCAGCGCAGGGACTAGCGGGGGGGTTGAGACCCAGTACTTC. The entire variable domain, with the rest obtained from reference TRBV5-1 and TRBJ2-5, is as follows: KAGVTQTPRYLIKTRGQQVTLSCSPISGHRSVSWYQQTPGQGLQFLFEYFSETQRNKGNFPGRFSGRQFSNSRSEMNVSTLELGDSALYLCASSAGTSGGVETQYFGPGTRLLVL.

The chain employs TRBV9 and TRBJ2-3; a possible D gene is TRBD2 (5 bases). The CDR3 spans 17 residues. Germline lookup yields CDR1 SGDLS and CDR2 YYNGEE. Deletions cut 0 bases from V and 0 bases from J, with 14 bases between. CDR3 in DNA: TGTGCCAGCAGCGTAGGGGATGGCTGGACTAGCACAGATACGCAGTATTTT. Translation gives CASSVGDGWTSTDTQYF. Full variable domain (remainder filled in from reference TRBV9 and TRBJ2-3): DSGVTQTPKHLITATGQRVTLRCSPRSGDLSVYWYQQSLDQGLQFLIQYYNGEERAKGNILERFSAQQFPDLHSELNLSSLELGDSALYFCASSVGDGWTSTDTQYFGPGTRLTVL.

This sequence joins TRBV10-3 and TRBJ1-1, with a weak D call TRBD1 (5 bases). The V gene's germline CDR1 is ENHRY and CDR2 SYGVKD. V was shortened by 7 bases and J by 2 bases, with 11 bases between the two germline ends. The CDR3 consists of 13 residues. The CDR3 region has the DNA TGTGCCATCAAGGAACAGGCCAACACTGAAGCTTTCTTT. Amino acids: CAIKEQANTEAFF.

The rearrangement joins TRBV27 to TRBJ1-6; 7 bases are a match to TRBD1. J gave up 7 bases and V 8 bases, and 11 bases lay outside the gene matches. Germline values: CDR1 MNHEY, CDR2 SMNVEV (reference sequence). The CDR3 length is 15 residues. The chain's CDR3 is CASCRSGTANSPLHF. The CDR3 DNA follows: TGTGCCAGCTGCCGATCTGGGACAGCAAATTCACCCCTCCACTTT.

The chain joins TRBV9 to TRBJ2-7; possible D gene TRBD1, 5 bases. CDR1 SGDLS and CDR2 YYNGEE come from the germline V gene. CDR3 length equals 13 residues. Trimming pared 0 bases from V and 6 bases from J, leaving 10 bases between. CDR3 coding DNA: TGTGCCAGCAGCGTAGTTCCAGGGCGCGAGCAGTACTTC. Amino acids: CASSVVPGREQYF.

The chain employs TRBV27 and TRBJ2-7; TRBD2 is a possible D gene (5 bases). Trimming took off 6 bases at V and 1 base at J, with 19 bases between the two ends. There are 16 residues in the CDR3. Looked up from germline, CDR1 is MNHEY and CDR2 is SMNVEV (reference sequence). CDR3 bases: TGTGCCAGCAGCAGCCCCTCCGAGGGTTTATCCTACGAGCAGTACTTC. Translating it yields CASSSPSEGLSYEQYF.

V and J are TRBV5-1 and TRBJ2-5; the match to TRBD2 covers 9 bases. The DNA end is more similar to TRBJ2-7, so the J call may be wrong. The CDR3 length is 16 residues. Germline V lookup: CDR1 SGHRS, CDR2 YFSETQ. The CDR3 nucleotides read TGCGCCAGCAGAATTGCTAGCGGGGACGACTCCTACGAGCAGTACTTC. Translation gives CASRIASGDDSYEQYF.